The present T cell receptor beta chain was sequenced within a study of a mutant IDH1 vaccine in newly diagnosed glioma. Study-wide background: Treated patients had a mean age of around 40 years and a sex split that was around 60% male and roughly 40% female.

Deletions cut 1 base from V and 4 bases from J, with 13 bases between. This CDR3 comprises 15 residues. CDR1 is SGHTA, CDR2 FQGNSA, per germline. As to this clone: Its antigen is still unknown.

Time point of the sample: week 35, safety follow-up. Doses consisted of 300 ug of mutant IDH1 20-mer peptide each, paired with topical imiquimod. There were eight vaccinations for patients, given in weeks 1, 3, 5, 7, 11, 15, 19 and 23. TCRdb's copy holds only in-frame clones and misses some; the assay was immunoSEQ multiplex PCR. The sample yields approximately 61,000 clones, roughly 81% seen once. The chain recombines TRBV7-2 with TRBJ2-5; D gene unclear. The sample consisted of PBMCs, taken from a glioma patient whose treatment included an IDH1 peptide vaccine. The receptor comes from a man in his forties with glioma. The CDR3 region has the DNA TGTGCCAGCAGCTTAGAAGCTCCCCCGGTAGAGACCCAGTACTTC. As protein: CASSLEAPPVETQYF.